This T cell receptor (beta chain) was observed in a study of cytomegalovirus exposure and HLA in healthy donors. The germline gives CDR1 MNHEY, CDR2 SVGAGI. The length of the CDR3 is 12 residues. The ends were cut back, 11 bases at V and 3 bases at J, with 10 bases in the middle. Primers for the PCR totalled 60 Vbeta and 13 Jbeta. Clones were sequenced by immunoSEQ multiplex PCR, and TCRdb holds only the in-frame ones, with some missing. The data show 150,000 to 200,000 clones, 70% to 90% seen once. Comment on this clone: Its antigen is unknown.

Findings and limits, study-wide: Presence/absence results assume similar sequencing depth per donor, which may not hold.

The chain carries TRBV6-5 and TRBJ2-2; D might be TRBD1 (6 bases). The clonotype comes from a woman aged 18-29 years in good health and CMV-seronegative. Sequencing was done on a sample of PBMCs. CDR3 amino acids: CAAQGYTGELFF. The CDR3 DNA is TGTGCCGCTCAGGGGTACACCGGGGAGCTGTTTTTT.